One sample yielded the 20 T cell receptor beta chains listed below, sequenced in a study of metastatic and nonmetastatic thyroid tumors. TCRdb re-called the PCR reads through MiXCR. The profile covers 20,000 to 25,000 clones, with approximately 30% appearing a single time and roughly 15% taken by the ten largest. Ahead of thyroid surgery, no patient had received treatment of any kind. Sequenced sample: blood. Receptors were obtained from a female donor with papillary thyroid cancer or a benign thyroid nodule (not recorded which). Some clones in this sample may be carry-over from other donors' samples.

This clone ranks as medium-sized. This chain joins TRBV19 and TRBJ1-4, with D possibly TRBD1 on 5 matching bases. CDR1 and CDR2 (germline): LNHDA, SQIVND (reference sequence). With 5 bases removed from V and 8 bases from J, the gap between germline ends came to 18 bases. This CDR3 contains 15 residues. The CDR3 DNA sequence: TGTGCCAGTAGTCCCCAATCGGGACGCGGGGAAAAACTGTTTTTT. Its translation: CASSPQSGRGEKLFF.

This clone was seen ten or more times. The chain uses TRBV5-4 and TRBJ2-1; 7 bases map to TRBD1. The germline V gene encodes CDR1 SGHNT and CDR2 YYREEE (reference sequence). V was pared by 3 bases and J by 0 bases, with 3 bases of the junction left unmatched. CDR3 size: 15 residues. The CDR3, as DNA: TGTGCCAGCAGCTGGGACAGCAGCTCCTACAATGAGCAGTTCTTC. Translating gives CASSWDSSSYNEQFF. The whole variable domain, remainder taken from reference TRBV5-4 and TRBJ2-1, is ETGVTQSPTHLIKTRGQQVTLRCSSQSGHNTVSWYQQALGQGPQFIFQYYREEENGRGNFPPRFSGLQFPNYSSELNVNALELDDSALYLCASSWDSSSYNEQFFGPGTRLTVL.

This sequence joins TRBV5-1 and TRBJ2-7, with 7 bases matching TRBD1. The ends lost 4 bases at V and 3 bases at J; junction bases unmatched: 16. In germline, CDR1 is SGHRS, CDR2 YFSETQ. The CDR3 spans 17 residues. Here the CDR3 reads CASSPSAGGYISYEQYF. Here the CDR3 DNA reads TGCGCCAGCAGCCCTTCGGCAGGGGGATATATTAGCTACGAGCAGTACTTC.

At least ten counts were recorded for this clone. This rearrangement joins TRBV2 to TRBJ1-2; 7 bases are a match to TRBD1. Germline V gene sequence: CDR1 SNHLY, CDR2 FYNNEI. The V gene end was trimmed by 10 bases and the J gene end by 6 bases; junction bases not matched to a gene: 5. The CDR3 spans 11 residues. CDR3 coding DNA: TGTGCCATCCGAACAGGGGATGGCTACACCTTC. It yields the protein CAIRTGDGYTF. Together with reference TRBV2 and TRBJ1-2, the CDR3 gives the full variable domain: EPEVTQTPSHQVTQMGQEVILRCVPISNHLYFYWYRQILGQKVEFLVSFYNNEISEKSEIFDDQFSVERPDGSNFTLKIRSTKLEDSAMYFCAIRTGDGYTFGSGTRLTVV.

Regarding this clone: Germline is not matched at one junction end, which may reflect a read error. The CDR3 bases are TGTGTCAGCACATCCCGGATGGGCGGCGGAGAGCAGTTCTTC. It translates to CVSTSRMGGGEQFF. This chain links TRBV27 with TRBJ2-1, with D unclear. Germline-derived CDR1 and CDR2 are MNHEY and SMNVEV (reference sequence). The CDR3 runs 14 residues.

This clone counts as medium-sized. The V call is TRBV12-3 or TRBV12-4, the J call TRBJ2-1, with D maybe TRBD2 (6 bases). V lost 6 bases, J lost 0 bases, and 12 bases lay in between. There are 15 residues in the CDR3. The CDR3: CASSPDYSSYNEQFF. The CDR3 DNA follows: TGTGCCAGCAGCCCGGACTACAGCTCCTACAATGAGCAGTTCTTC.

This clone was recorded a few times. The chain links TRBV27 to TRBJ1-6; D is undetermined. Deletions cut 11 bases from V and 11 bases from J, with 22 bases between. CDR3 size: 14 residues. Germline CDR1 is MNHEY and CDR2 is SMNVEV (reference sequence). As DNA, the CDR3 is TGTGCCTCACACGCGGCAGGCGAAGTTGCACCCCTCCACTTT. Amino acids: CASHAAGEVAPLHF.

The CDR3 sequence is CASSYAFYNSPLHF. The CDR3, as DNA: TGCGCCAGCAGTTACGCTTTCTATAATTCACCCCTCCACTTT. The chain employs TRBV5-1 and TRBJ1-6; D ambiguous. V lost 5 bases, J lost 3 bases, and 9 bases lay in between. There are 14 residues in the CDR3. From germline, CDR1 is SGHRS and CDR2 YFSETQ.

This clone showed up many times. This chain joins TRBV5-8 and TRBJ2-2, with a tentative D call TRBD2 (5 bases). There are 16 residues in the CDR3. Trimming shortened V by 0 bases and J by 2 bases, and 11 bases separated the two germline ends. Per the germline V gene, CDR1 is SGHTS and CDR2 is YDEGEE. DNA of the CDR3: TGTGCCAGCAGCTTGGCCTTTCCTAGCAACACCGGGGAGCTGTTTTTT. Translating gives CASSLAFPSNTGELFF.

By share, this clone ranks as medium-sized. CDR3 residues: CASSPPGVETQYF. In DNA form, the CDR3 reads TGTGCCAGCTCACCACCGGGGGTGGAGACCCAGTACTTC. The V call is TRBV18, the J call TRBJ2-5, with D tentatively TRBD1 or TRBD2 (5 bases each). This CDR3 contains 13 residues. Germline CDR1 is KGHSH and CDR2 is LQKENI. Trimming removed 0 bases at V and 5 bases at J, with 7 bases between.

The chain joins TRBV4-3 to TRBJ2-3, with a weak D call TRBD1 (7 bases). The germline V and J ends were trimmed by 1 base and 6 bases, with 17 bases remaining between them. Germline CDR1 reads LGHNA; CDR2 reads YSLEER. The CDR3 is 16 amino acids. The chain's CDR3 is CASSQGQGGWADTQYF. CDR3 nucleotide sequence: TGCGCCAGCAGCCAAGGTCAGGGGGGCTGGGCGGATACGCAGTATTTT.

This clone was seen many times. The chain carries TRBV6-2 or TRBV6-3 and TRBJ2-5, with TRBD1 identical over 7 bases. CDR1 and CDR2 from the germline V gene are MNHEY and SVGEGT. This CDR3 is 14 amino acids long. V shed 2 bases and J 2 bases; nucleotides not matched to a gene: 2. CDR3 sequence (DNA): TGTGCCAGCAGTTACGGGACAGAACAAGAGACCCAGTACTTC. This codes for CASSYGTEQETQYF.

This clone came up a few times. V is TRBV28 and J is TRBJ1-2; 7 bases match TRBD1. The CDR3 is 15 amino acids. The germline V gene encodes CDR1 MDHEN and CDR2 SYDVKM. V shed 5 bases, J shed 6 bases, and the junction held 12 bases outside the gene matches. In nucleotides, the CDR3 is TGTGCCAGCAGTACTGGGACAGCCAACATTCATGGCTACACCTTC. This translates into CASSTGTANIHGYTF.

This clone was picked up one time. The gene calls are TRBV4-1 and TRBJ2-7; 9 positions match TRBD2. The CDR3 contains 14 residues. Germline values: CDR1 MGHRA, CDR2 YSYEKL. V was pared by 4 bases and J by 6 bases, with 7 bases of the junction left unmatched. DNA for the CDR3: TGCGCCAGCAGCCCCGGGACTAGCTGGAGCGAGCAGTACTTC. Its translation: CASSPGTSWSEQYF.

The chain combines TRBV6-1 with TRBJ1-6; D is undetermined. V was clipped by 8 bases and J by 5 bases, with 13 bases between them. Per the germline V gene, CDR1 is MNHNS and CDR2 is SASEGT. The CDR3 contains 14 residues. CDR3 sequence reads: CASRRGWDNSPLHF. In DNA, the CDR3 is TGTGCCAGCCGCCGGGGTTGGGATAATTCACCCCTCCACTTT.

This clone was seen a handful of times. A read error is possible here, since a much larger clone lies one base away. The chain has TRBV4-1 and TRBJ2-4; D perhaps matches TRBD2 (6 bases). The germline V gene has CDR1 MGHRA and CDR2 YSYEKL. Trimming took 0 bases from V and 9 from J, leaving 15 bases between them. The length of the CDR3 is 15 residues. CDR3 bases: TGCGCCAGCAGCCAAGAGGGCAGGCGGCGGGGCATTCAGTACTTC. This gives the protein CASSQEGRRRGIQYF.

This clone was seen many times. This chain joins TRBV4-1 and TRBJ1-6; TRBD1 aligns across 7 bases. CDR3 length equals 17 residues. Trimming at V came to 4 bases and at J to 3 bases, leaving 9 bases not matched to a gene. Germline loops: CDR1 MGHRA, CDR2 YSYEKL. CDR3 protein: CASSPFLGQSYNSPLHF. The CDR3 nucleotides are TGCGCCAGCAGCCCTTTCCTGGGACAGAGCTATAATTCACCCCTCCACTTT.

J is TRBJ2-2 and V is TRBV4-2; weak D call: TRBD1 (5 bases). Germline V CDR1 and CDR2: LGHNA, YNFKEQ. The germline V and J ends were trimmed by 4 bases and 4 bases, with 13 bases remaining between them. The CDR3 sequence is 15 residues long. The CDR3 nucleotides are TGTGCCAGCAGCCTGAGCACAGGACCCACCGGGGAGCTGTTTTTT. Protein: CASSLSTGPTGELFF.

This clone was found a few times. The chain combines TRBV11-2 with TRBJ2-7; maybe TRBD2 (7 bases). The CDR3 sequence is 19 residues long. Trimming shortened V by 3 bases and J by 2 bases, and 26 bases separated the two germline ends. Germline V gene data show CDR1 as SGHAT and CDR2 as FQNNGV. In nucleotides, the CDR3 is TGTGCCAGCAGCTTGGGGGTTGGCCAGGGGCGCGGGGGACCCTACGAGCAGTACTTC. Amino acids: CASSLGVGQGRGGPYEQYF.

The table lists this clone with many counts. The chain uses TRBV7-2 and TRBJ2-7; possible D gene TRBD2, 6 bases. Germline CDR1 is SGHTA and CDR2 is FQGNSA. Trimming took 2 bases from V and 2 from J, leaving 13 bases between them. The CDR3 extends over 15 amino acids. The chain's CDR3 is CASSLIIGGAYEQYF. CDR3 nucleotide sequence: TGTGCCAGCAGCTTAATTATAGGCGGGGCCTACGAGCAGTACTTC.